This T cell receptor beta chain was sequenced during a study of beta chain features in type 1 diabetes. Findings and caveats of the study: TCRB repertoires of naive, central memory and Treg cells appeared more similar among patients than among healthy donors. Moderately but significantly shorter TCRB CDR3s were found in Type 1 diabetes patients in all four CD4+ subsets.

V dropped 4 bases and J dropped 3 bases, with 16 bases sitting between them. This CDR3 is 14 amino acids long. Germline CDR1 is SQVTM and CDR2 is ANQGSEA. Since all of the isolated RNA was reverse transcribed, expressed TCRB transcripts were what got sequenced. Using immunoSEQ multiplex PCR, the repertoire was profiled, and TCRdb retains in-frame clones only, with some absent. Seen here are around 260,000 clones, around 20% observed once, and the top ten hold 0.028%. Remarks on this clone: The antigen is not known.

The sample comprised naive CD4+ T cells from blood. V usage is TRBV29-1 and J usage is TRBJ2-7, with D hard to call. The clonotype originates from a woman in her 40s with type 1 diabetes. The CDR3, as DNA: TGCAGCGTTGTTTTGTTGGCCAGGATCTACGAGCAGTACTTC. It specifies CSVVLLARIYEQYF.